One TCR beta chain is described in this entry. The time point: peripheral blood 6 weeks after treatment start. The CDR3 sequence is 15 residues long. Deletions cut 1 base from V and 0 bases from J, with 10 bases between. From germline, CDR1 is SGHAT and CDR2 FQNNGV. These data are taken from a study of PD-L1 blockade in urothelial cancer. On the study more broadly: Bladder-origin urothelial cancer in males described about 85% of the 29 patients. Researchers found blood samples held a median of roughly 140,000 T cells.

Libraries were prepared by immunoSEQ multiplex PCR; TCRdb keeps only in-frame clonotypes and omits some of them. The sample has 23,000 or so clones, roughly 84% seen once. The sample consisted of PBMCs, taken around atezolizumab (anti-PD-L1) treatment. The TCR was taken from a man in his 70s with urothelial cancer. The rearrangement links TRBV11-2 to TRBJ2-7; a possible D gene is TRBD1 (6 bases). The CDR3 loop is CASSLGAGASYEQYF. CDR3 in DNA: TGTGCCAGCAGCTTAGGGGCAGGGGCCTCCTACGAGCAGTACTTC.